The source of this T cell receptor beta chain is a study of breast tumors, draining lymph nodes, adjacent tissues. To note about this clonotype: Its antigen is still unknown.

General study findings and limits: The data were judged consistent with most tumor T cells coming from lymph node and expanding in tumor.

Each CDR3 protein gets one entry after TCRdb re-called the multiplex PCR reads with MiXCR. The sample lists more than 20,000 distinct CDR3 sequences, around 68% occurring once. The CDR3 has 14 residues. Germline CDR1 is SGHRS and CDR2 is YFSETQ. V shed 2 bases and J shed 2 bases, with 10 bases lying between them. The clonotype comes from a female donor with breast cancer. Some clones in this sample may be carry-over from other donors' samples. Source material: tumor-adjacent breast tissue. This chain connects TRBV5-1 to TRBJ1-1, with D maybe TRBD1 (6 bases). The CDR3 region is CASSFRTDNTEAFF. For the CDR3, the DNA is TGCGCCAGCAGCTTCCGGACAGACAACACTGAAGCTTTCTTT.